The clone carrying this T cell receptor (beta chain) was counted ten times or more. What it binds is not known. The germline gene is not matched at one end of the junction; a read error may be the cause. The germline V gene encodes CDR1 MNHEY and CDR2 SVGAGI. The CDR3 contains 14 residues. These data are taken from a study of identical twins. A single record per CDR3 protein comes from TCRdb applying MiXCR to the 5' RACE reads. This sample has some 710,000 distinct CDR3 sequences; roughly 6% occur once, and the top ten carry under 2%. Study findings and constraints: Out-of-frame alpha sequences shared between twins exhibited an excess of low generation probability. Abundant beta clonotypes from cord blood bore fewer insertions; memory repertoires lacked this pattern. Cross-sectional statistics underpinned the conclusions; the same donors were not followed.

This chain joins TRBV6-5 and TRBJ1-4; D uncertain. This clonotype was sampled from a man in his late teens or twenties in good health. The specimen was naive T cells sorted from blood. CDR3 in DNA: TGTGCCAGCAGCTACTTCACGGGTAATGAAAAACTGTTTTTT. It specifies CASSYFTGNEKLFF.